This is a list of T cell receptor beta chains from one sample in a study of spatial heterogeneity in lung cancer. Each CDR3 protein is one row after TCRdb ran MiXCR on the 5' RACE reads. The data contain approximately 13,000 distinct CDR3 sequences, about 5% of them singletons. Sequencing was performed on lung tumor tissue, taken at surgery. The source is a male donor with early-stage non-small cell lung cancer. The CDR3 runs from the conserved cysteine through the conserved F or W. D genes are given only for firm matches. Clone size is shown for a subset of rows, as once, few, many or a class of expanded clone.

v_call,j_call,clone_size,d_call,cdr3_nt,cdr3_aa
TRBV6-5,TRBJ1-5,many,.,TGTGCCAGCAGTCCCGCTCGAATCCAGGACCTTCGGCCCCAGCATTTT,CASSPARIQDLRPQHF
TRBV7-3,TRBJ2-3,.,TRBD2,TGTGCCAGCAGCTTAGCTAGCGGGGGGCTAGATACGCAGTATTTT,CASSLASGGLDTQYF
TRBV7-9,TRBJ2-3,many,.,TGTGCCAGCAGCAACGTACTCGGGGAGGTGAGAGATACGCAGTATTTT,CASSNVLGEVRDTQYF
TRBV29-1,TRBJ1-1,few,TRBD1,TGCAGCGTGGGACAGGAACTGCGAGCTTTCTTT,CSVGQELRAFF
TRBV5-5,TRBJ2-1,many,.,TGTGCCAGCAGCTTGGCCCTCGCCTCCTACAATGAGCAGTTCTTC,CASSLALASYNEQFF
TRBV7-9,TRBJ2-4,many,.,TGTGCCAGCAGCCGGGACTCCCTAGCCAAAAACATTCAGTACTTC,CASSRDSLAKNIQYF
TRBV7-9,TRBJ2-1,many,.,TGTGCCAGCAGCTCATCGACGGAGAGCTCCTACAATGAGCAGTTCTTC,CASSSSTESSYNEQFF
TRBV23-1,TRBJ2-3,many,.,TGCGCCAGCAGTCATACGACAATTTCCGGGACCGCGACAAGCAGCACAGATACGCAGTATTTT,CASSHTTISGTATSSTDTQYF
TRBV3-1,TRBJ2-5,many,.,TGTGCCAGCAGCCAAGAGTCCTGGACCCAGTACTTC,CASSQESWTQYF
TRBV28,TRBJ1-3,many,.,TGTGCCAGCAGGTCGGCGGTCGGAACCTCTGGAAACACCATATATTTT,CASRSAVGTSGNTIYF
TRBV20-1,TRBJ1-4,many,.,TGCAGTGCCCAGGTTCCGGGGAGGGTCTTCCCAGAAAAACTGTTTTTT,CSAQVPGRVFPEKLFF
TRBV12-3/TRBV12-4,TRBJ1-2,.,.,TGTGCCAGCAGTTTCAAGGGAGCTAGATATGGCTACACCTTC,CASSFKGARYGYTF
TRBV7-2,TRBJ2-1,many,.,TGTGCCAGCACCCTGGGTAGCGTAAACAATGAGCAGTTCTTC,CASTLGSVNNEQFF
TRBV12-3/TRBV12-4,TRBJ2-5,.,TRBD2,TGTGCCAGCAAGGGACCGGGACTAGCTCAAGAGACCCAGTACTTC,CASKGPGLAQETQYF
TRBV27,TRBJ1-2,.,.,TGTGCCAGCAGTTCTAGGGGAGGCTATGGCTACACCTTC,CASSSRGGYGYTF
TRBV27,TRBJ1-5,many,.,TGTGCCAGCAGCACAATAGGGGTTCTTCTATCCAATCAGCCCCAGCATTTT,CASSTIGVLLSNQPQHF
TRBV6-1,TRBJ1-4,many,.,TGTGCCAGCAGTGCCCGGACAGCCACTAATGAAAAACTGTTTTTT,CASSARTATNEKLFF
TRBV12-3/TRBV12-4,TRBJ2-2,many,.,TGTGCCAGCACCCACAGTGTTGCCGGGGAGCTGTTTTTT,CASTHSVAGELFF
TRBV20-1,TRBJ2-2,.,.,TGCAGTGCTAGAGATCTCGGAGACGGCGGCGGGGAGCTGTTTTTT,CSARDLGDGGGELFF
TRBV9,TRBJ1-2,many,TRBD1,TGTGCCAGCAGCACAGGGGGGGGATCGACCAATAACTATGGCTACACCTTC,CASSTGGGSTNNYGYTF
TRBV14,TRBJ2-2,many,.,TGTGCCAGCAGCCAAGGTTTGGACGGGGAGCTGTTTTTT,CASSQGLDGELFF
TRBV7-2,TRBJ2-2,many,TRBD2,TGTGCCAGCCTACCGGGGGGGAACACCGGGGAGCTGTTTTTT,CASLPGGNTGELFF
TRBV9,TRBJ2-5,many,.,TGTGCCAGCAGCGTAGCAGGCCTACGCGAGACCCAGTACTTC,CASSVAGLRETQYF
TRBV7-9,TRBJ2-5,many,TRBD1,TGTGCCAGCAGCTTAGAATACGGGACAGACGTCCGAGAGACCCAGTACTTC,CASSLEYGTDVRETQYF
TRBV7-9,TRBJ2-6,.,TRBD1,TGTGACAGCAGCTTTACTGAGGGGGCCAACTTCCTGACTTTC,CDSSFTEGANFLTF
TRBV12-3/TRBV12-4,TRBJ1-2,many,TRBD1,TGTGCCAGCAGTTTAGGGACAGGGGCAGGTGGCTACACCTTC,CASSLGTGAGGYTF
TRBV7-2,TRBJ2-5,many,.,TGTGCCAGCAGCTTACCGGACATGAGACAGACCCAGTACTTC,CASSLPDMRQTQYF
TRBV12-3/TRBV12-4,TRBJ1-5,many,TRBD1,TGTGCCAGCAGTACCCGTTCACAGGGGGAGGATCAGCCCCAGCATTTT,CASSTRSQGEDQPQHF
TRBV6-6,TRBJ2-3,many,.,TGTGCCAGCAGTCCCCCTAGCGTGGATACGCAGTATTTT,CASSPPSVDTQYF
TRBV24-1,TRBJ1-2,many,.,TGTGCCACCAGTGACTCTGGCTTCTATGGCTACACCTTC,CATSDSGFYGYTF
TRBV20-1,TRBJ1-1,many,.,TGCAGTGCTAGTGATCTGAACACTGAAGCTTTCTTT,CSASDLNTEAFF
TRBV5-1,TRBJ2-3,many,.,TGCGCCAGCAGCTTGGGACAGCTCAACACAGATACGCAGTATTTT,CASSLGQLNTDTQYF
TRBV5-4,TRBJ2-1,medium-sized,.,TGTGCCAGCAGATTAGACATTTCCGAGCAGTTCTTC,CASRLDISEQFF
TRBV12-3/TRBV12-4,TRBJ2-3,many,.,TGTGCCAGCAGCCCCGTAGCGGGCACAGATACGCAGTATTTT,CASSPVAGTDTQYF
TRBV11-2,TRBJ2-1,many,.,TGTGCCAGCACCATTACCCCGCTAGAATCCAATGAGCAGTTCTTC,CASTITPLESNEQFF
TRBV12-3/TRBV12-4,TRBJ2-1,many,.,TGTGCCAGCCGGACTGGGCCCGGGGATGAGCAGTTCTTC,CASRTGPGDEQFF
TRBV20-1,TRBJ1-2,many,.,TGCAGTGCTACAGGACCGACAATTGGCTACACCTTC,CSATGPTIGYTF
TRBV20-1,TRBJ2-7,many,TRBD2,TGCAGTGCTAGAATCTTCGGGGGGGCATTCGAGCAGTACTTC,CSARIFGGAFEQYF
TRBV29-1,TRBJ2-1,many,TRBD1,TGCAGCGTTGGACAGGGTTCCTACAATGAGCAGTTCTTC,CSVGQGSYNEQFF
TRBV7-2,TRBJ2-1,many,TRBD2,TGTGCCAGCAGCCGCTGGCTAGCGGGGGACAATGAGCAGTTCTTC,CASSRWLAGDNEQFF
TRBV6-6,TRBJ1-2,many,.,TGTGCCAGCAGTTACGCGATGGGAGCGCAAAGGTCGGGTGGCTACACCTTC,CASSYAMGAQRSGGYTF